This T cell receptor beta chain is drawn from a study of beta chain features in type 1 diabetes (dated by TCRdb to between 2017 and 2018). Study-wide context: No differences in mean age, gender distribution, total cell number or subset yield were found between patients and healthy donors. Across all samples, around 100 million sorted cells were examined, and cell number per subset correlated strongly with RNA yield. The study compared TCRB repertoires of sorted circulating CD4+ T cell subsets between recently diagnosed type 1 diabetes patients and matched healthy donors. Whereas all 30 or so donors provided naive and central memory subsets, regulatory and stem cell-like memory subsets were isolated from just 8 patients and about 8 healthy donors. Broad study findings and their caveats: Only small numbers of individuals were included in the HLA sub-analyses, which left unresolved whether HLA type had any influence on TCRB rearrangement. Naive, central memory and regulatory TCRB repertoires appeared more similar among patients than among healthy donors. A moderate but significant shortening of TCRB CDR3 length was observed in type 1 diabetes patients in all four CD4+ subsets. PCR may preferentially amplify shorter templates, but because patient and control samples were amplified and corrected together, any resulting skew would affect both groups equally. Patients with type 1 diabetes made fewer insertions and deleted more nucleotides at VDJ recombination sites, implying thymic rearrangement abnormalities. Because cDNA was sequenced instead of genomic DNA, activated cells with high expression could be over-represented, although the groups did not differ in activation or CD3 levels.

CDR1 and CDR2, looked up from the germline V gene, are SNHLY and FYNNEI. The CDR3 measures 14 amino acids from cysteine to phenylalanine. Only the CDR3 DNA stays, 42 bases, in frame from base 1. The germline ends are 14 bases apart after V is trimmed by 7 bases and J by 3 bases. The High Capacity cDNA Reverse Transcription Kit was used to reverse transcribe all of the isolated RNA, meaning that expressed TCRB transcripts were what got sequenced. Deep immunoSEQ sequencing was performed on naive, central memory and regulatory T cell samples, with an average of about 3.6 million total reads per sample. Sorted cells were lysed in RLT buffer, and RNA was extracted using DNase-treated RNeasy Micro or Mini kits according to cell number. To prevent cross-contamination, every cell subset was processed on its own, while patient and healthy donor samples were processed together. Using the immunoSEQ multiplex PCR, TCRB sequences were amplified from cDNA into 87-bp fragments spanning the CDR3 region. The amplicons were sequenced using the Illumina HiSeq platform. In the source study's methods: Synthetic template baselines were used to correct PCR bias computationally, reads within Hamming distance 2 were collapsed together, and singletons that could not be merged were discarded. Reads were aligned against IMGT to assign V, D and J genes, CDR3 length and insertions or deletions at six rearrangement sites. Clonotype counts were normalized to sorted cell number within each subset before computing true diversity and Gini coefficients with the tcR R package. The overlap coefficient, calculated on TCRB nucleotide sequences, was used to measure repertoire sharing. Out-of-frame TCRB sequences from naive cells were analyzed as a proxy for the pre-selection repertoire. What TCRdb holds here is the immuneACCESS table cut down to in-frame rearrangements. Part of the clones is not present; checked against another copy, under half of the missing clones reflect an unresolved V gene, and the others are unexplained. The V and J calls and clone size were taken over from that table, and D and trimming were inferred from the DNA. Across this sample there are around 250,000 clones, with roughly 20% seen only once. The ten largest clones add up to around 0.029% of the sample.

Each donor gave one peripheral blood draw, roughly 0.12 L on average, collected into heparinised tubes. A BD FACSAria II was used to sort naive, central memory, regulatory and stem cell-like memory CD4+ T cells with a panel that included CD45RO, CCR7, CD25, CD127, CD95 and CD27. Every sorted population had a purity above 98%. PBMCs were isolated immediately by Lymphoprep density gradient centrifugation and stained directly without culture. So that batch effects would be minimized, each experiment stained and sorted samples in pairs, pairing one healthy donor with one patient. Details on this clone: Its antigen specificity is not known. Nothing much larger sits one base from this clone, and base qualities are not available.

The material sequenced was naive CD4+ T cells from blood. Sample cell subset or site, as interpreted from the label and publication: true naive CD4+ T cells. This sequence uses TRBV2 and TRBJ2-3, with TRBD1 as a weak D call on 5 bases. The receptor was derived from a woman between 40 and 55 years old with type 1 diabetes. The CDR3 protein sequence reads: CASNTGQETDTQYF. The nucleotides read TGTGCCAGCAACACAGGCCAGGAGACAGATACGCAGTATTTT.